These T cell receptor beta chains were read from a single sample in a study of T cell repertoires in cytomegalovirus infection. One entry per CDR3 protein results from TCRdb running MiXCR on the reads. The sample includes about 890,000 distinct CDR3 sequences, roughly 30% of them seen just once. Their cognate antigens are unknown. Sequencing used cultured CD8+ T cells from PBMCs, obtained from culture after CMV antigen stimulation. The receptors shown here come from a human donor in good health (CMV status not recorded). Some clones in this sample may be carry-over from other donors' samples. The CDR3 runs from the conserved cysteine through the conserved F or W. Fields, in order: V gene, D gene, J gene, clone size, CDR3 DNA, CDR3 protein. The D gene is left open where the match is weak. Clone size appears in some rows only: once, few, many, or a class for an expanded clone.

TRBV7-8	.	TRBJ2-7	many	TGTGCCAGCAGCTTAGCGCCAGGGACCCACGAGCAGTACTTC	CASSLAPGTHEQYF
TRBV28	TRBD1	TRBJ1-4	few	TGTGCCAGCAGTTCGTCCCGGGACAGGGTCCCTGGTGATGAAAAACTGTTTTTT	CASSSSRDRVPGDEKLFF
TRBV27	TRBD2	TRBJ2-5	.	TGTGCCAGCAGTTCCTCTGGACTAGCGGGGGTGGCCCAGTACTTC	CASSSSGLAGVAQYF
TRBV6-1	.	TRBJ2-1	.	TGTGCCAGCAGTGAAGCGCCCGGGTTATCCTCCTACAATGAGCAGTTCTTC	CASSEAPGLSSYNEQFF
TRBV7-9	TRBD1	TRBJ1-1	.	TGTGCCAGCAGCTCCTCACAGGGGAGGACTGAAGCTTTCTTT	CASSSSQGRTEAFF
TRBV13	.	TRBJ2-2	few	TGTGCCAGCAGCCGTTCGAATTCTGTGGAGCTGTTTTTT	CASSRSNSVELFF
TRBV20-1	.	TRBJ2-5	.	TGCAGTGCTAGAGCCCGGGGAGAGACCCAGTACTTC	CSARARGETQYF
TRBV11-3	.	TRBJ2-3	.	TGTGCCAGCAGCTCCCGTTCGGGCCTAGCCCCCACAGATACGCAGTATTTT	CASSSRSGLAPTDTQYF
TRBV6-5	.	TRBJ1-4	.	TGTGCCAGCAGTTACTCGCTGGGCTGGGCAACTAATGAAAAACTGTTTTTT	CASSYSLGWATNEKLFF
TRBV20-1	TRBD1	TRBJ2-7	.	TGCAGTGCTAGAGTTCCGGACAGGGTCCCCTACGAGCAGTACTTC	CSARVPDRVPYEQYF
TRBV19	.	TRBJ1-2	.	TGTGCCAGTAGTATCTGGGGAGGAAGCTATGGCTACACCTTC	CASSIWGGSYGYTF
TRBV27	.	TRBJ1-5	few	TGTGCCAGCAGTTTGTGGCAAAAGCAGCCCCAGCATTTT	CASSLWQKQPQHF
TRBV5-6	.	TRBJ1-1	.	TGTGCCAGCAGCTTTTCTCAACCGGTTGAAGCTTTCTTT	CASSFSQPVEAFF
TRBV24-1	.	TRBJ2-1	.	TGTGCCACCAGTGTCGACAATGAGCAGTTCTTC	CATSVDNEQFF
TRBV12-3/TRBV12-4	TRBD2	TRBJ2-1	few	TGTGCCAGCAGCCCTAGCGGGGGGCCTCTCAATGAGCAGTTCTTC	CASSPSGGPLNEQFF
TRBV10-3	.	TRBJ1-2	few	TGTGCCATCAGTTCCCCCCAGAGTAACTATGGCTACACCTTC	CAISSPQSNYGYTF
TRBV7-9	.	TRBJ2-1	.	TGTGCCAGCAGCTTTACCGGGACGGATTCCTACAATGAGCAGTTCTTC	CASSFTGTDSYNEQFF
TRBV6-5	.	TRBJ1-2	few	TGTGCCAGCAGCCCCAGGACCCATCAGAATGGCTACACCTTC	CASSPRTHQNGYTF
TRBV11-2	TRBD2	TRBJ2-3	.	TGTGCCAGCAGCCTCCCGGGGGAGCGGGGGGCGCGAGGTACGCAGTATTTT	CASSLPGERGARGTQYF
TRBV6-6	.	TRBJ2-5	.	TGTGCCACCAGCCCGCGGGCTAACCAAGAGACCCAGTACTTC	CATSPRANQETQYF
TRBV7-8	TRBD1	TRBJ1-2	.	TGTGCCAGCAGCCCAGACGGGACAGGGGCTGGCTACACCTTC	CASSPDGTGAGYTF
TRBV5-1	TRBD1	TRBJ2-1	.	TGCGCCAGCAGCGGGGACAGTAACAATGAGCAGTTCTTC	CASSGDSNNEQFF
TRBV7-9	TRBD2	TRBJ2-3	.	TGTGCCAGCGGCTCTCGCCAGACTAGCGGGGTCGGAGATACGCAGTATTTT	CASGSRQTSGVGDTQYF
TRBV7-9	TRBD1	TRBJ2-7	.	TGTGCCAGCAGCTACCGGGACAGTGGGCCCGAGCAGTACTTC	CASSYRDSGPEQYF
TRBV7-6	TRBD1	TRBJ2-5	few	TGTGCCAGCAGCTACCTGACAGGGGAGCAAGAGACCCAGTACTTC	CASSYLTGEQETQYF
TRBV4-1	TRBD2	TRBJ2-3	.	TGCGCCAGCAGCCTGCGGGGGGGCGAAGATACGCAGTATTTT	CASSLRGGEDTQYF
TRBV7-6	.	TRBJ2-5	few	TGTGCCAGCAGCTTAGATGGGCCCCCGACGGCAGAGACCCAGTACTTC	CASSLDGPPTAETQYF
TRBV13	.	TRBJ2-1	.	TGTGCCAGCAGCTTATCTGAAGGGCCCTACAATGAGCAGTTCTTC	CASSLSEGPYNEQFF
TRBV4-1	TRBD2	TRBJ2-1	few	TGCGCCAGCAGCCAGAGGCTAGCGGTTAATGAGCAGTTCTTC	CASSQRLAVNEQFF
TRBV5-1	.	TRBJ2-7	.	TGCGCCAGCAGCTTGTCGAGAGAGCAGTACTTC	CASSLSREQYF
TRBV27	TRBD1	TRBJ2-1	few	TGTGCCAGCGCGACCGGGACAGGGGGCTCCTACAATGAGCAGTTCTTC	CASATGTGGSYNEQFF
TRBV27	TRBD1	TRBJ2-1	.	TGTGCCAGCAGTTGGCAGGGGGCCAACAATGAGCAGTTCTTC	CASSWQGANNEQFF
TRBV14	.	TRBJ1-6	.	TGTGCCAGCAGCCACGCTGGGGGGGCCTATAATTCACCCCTCCACTTT	CASSHAGGAYNSPLHF
TRBV19	.	TRBJ2-1	once	TGTGCCAGTAGTATAGAGCGTGCAGGGAGGTTCTACAATGAGCAGTTCTTC	CASSIERAGRFYNEQFF
TRBV7-6	.	TRBJ1-4	few	TGTGCCAGCAGCGGAATCGGGGGTTCTGGTGAAAAACTGTTTTTT	CASSGIGGSGEKLFF
TRBV24-1	TRBD1	TRBJ1-2	few	TGTGCCACCAGTGATTTGATTCTCCGGGACAGGGGGTACTATGGCTACACCTTC	CATSDLILRDRGYYGYTF
TRBV7-6	TRBD2	TRBJ2-1	few	TGTGCCAGCAGCTTAGCGTGGGGTAGCGGGGGGGCGAGCTCCTACAATGAGCAGTTCTTC	CASSLAWGSGGASSYNEQFF
TRBV19	.	TRBJ1-2	.	TGTGCCAGTAGTGTCGGACTCAATGGCTACACCTTC	CASSVGLNGYTF
TRBV7-9	TRBD1	TRBJ1-2	.	TGTGCCAGCAGCGCCGGACAGGGCCATGGCTACACCTTC	CASSAGQGHGYTF
TRBV29-1	TRBD1	TRBJ1-6	.	TGCAGCGCCAGGACAGGGGGAAATAATTCACCCCTCCACTTT	CSARTGGNNSPLHF
TRBV19	.	TRBJ2-2	.	TGTGCCAGTAGTATGGGATTTATTGGGGAGCTGTTTTTT	CASSMGFIGELFF
TRBV6-6	TRBD2	TRBJ2-1	many	TGTGCCAGCAGTTACTCGAGCCTAGCGGGGGGGTTAAACAATGAGCAGTTCTTC	CASSYSSLAGGLNNEQFF
TRBV7-8	.	TRBJ1-4	few	TGTGCCAGCAGCCGAGACGGACTCGGGGATGAAAAACTGTTTTTT	CASSRDGLGDEKLFF
TRBV7-2	TRBD2	TRBJ2-3	many	TGTGCCAGCAGCTTAGTGCCGATACCTAGCGGGGGGGCCACAGATACGCAGTATTTT	CASSLVPIPSGGATDTQYF
TRBV7-9	.	TRBJ2-1	.	TGTGCCAGCAGTTTGACCGGGAGCACGGTAGACAATGAGCAGTTCTTC	CASSLTGSTVDNEQFF
TRBV7-9	TRBD1	TRBJ1-4	few	TGTGCCAGCAGCTTACTACAGGGGGTAAATGAAAAACTGTTTTTT	CASSLLQGVNEKLFF
TRBV6-2/TRBV6-3	.	TRBJ2-2	few	TGTGCCAGCAGCCGCTACGACAGGGGGGAGCTGTTTTTT	CASSRYDRGELFF
TRBV12-3/TRBV12-4	.	TRBJ2-6	.	TGTGCCAGCACCTCATGGAGGGACTTCTTTTCTGGGGCCAACGTCCTGACTTTC	CASTSWRDFFSGANVLTF
TRBV7-6	.	TRBJ2-3	few	TGTGCCAGCAGTTCCAAGGACTCCCCCACAGATACGCAGTATTTT	CASSSKDSPTDTQYF
TRBV12-5	TRBD1	TRBJ2-7	.	TGTGCTAGTGGCTGGGACAGGGGCTACGAGCAGTACTTC	CASGWDRGYEQYF
TRBV19	.	TRBJ1-5	.	TGTGCCAGTAGTATCCTTAGTCAGCCCCAGCATTTT	CASSILSQPQHF
TRBV9	.	TRBJ2-6	.	TGTGCCAGCAGCGGGGTTGATAGGCAGTCCTGGGCCAACGTCCTGACTTTC	CASSGVDRQSWANVLTF
TRBV5-1	TRBD1	TRBJ2-1	.	TGCGCCAGCAGCTCCCAGACAGGGGAAATATACAATGAGCAGTTCTTC	CASSSQTGEIYNEQFF
TRBV7-6	TRBD2	TRBJ2-3	few	TGTGCCAGCAGCTTGAGCGGGGGGGCGTATGCAGATACGCAGTATTTT	CASSLSGGAYADTQYF
TRBV7-9	.	TRBJ2-2	.	TGTGCCAGCAGCTCAATTGGGGCAGAGGCCGGGGAGCTGTTTTTT	CASSSIGAEAGELFF